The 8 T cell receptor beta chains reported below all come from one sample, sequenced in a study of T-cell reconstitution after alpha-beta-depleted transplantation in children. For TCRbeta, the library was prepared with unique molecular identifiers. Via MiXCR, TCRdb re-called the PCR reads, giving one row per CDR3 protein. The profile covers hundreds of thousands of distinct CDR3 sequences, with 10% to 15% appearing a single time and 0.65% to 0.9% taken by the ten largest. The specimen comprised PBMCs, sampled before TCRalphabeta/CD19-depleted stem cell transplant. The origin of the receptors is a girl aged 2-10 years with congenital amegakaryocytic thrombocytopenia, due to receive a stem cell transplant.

CDR3 sequence (DNA): TGTGCCAGCAGCCGAATGCAGGGGCCCGGGGAGCTGTTTTTT. It encodes CASSRMQGPGELFF. The chain has TRBV3-1 and TRBJ2-2; D perhaps matches TRBD1 (6 bases). Trimming took off 4 bases at V and 6 bases at J, with 12 bases between the two ends. Germline V gives CDR1 LGHDT, CDR2 YNNKEL (reference sequence). The CDR3 extends over 14 amino acids.

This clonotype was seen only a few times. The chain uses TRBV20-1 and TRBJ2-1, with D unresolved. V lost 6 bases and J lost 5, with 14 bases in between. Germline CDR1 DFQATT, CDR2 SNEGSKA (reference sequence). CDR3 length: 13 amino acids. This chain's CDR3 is CSASIPGDNEQFF. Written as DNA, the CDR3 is TGCAGTGCCAGTATCCCGGGTGACAATGAGCAGTTCTTC.

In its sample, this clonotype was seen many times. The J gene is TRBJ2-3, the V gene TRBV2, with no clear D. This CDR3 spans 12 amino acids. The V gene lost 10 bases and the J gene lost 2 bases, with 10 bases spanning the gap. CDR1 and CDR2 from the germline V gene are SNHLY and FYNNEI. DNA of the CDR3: TGTGCCACTGAGACCTTCACAGATACGCAGTATTTT. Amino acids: CATETFTDTQYF.

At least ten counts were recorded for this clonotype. The CDR3 bases are TGTGCCAGCAGCTTGGTCTCCAACAAAAACATTCAGTACTTC. Translation: CASSLVSNKNIQYF. This chain links TRBV7-2 with TRBJ2-4, with D unresolved. The CDR3 has 14 amino acids. V was cut by 3 bases and J by 3 bases, with 9 bases left in between. Germline CDR1 SGHTA, CDR2 FQGNSA.

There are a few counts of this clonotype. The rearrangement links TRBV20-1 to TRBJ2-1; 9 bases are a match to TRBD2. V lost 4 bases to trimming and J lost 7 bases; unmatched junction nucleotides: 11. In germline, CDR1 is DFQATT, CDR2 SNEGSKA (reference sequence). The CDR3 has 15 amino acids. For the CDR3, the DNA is TGCAGTGCTAAATTAGCGGGAGCGCTTGGGAATGAGCAGTTCTTC. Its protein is CSAKLAGALGNEQFF.

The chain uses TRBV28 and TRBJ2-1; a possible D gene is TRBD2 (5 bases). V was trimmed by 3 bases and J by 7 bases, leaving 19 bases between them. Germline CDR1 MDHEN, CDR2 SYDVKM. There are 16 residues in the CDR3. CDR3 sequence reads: CASSFLSDTTRNEQFF. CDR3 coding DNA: TGTGCCAGCAGTTTCCTTAGCGACACCACTAGAAATGAGCAGTTCTTC.

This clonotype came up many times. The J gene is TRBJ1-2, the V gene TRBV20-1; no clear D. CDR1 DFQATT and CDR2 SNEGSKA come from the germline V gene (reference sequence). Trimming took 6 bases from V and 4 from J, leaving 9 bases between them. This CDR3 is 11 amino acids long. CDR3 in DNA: TGCAGTGCCGAGTACGCCTATGGCTACACCTTC. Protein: CSAEYAYGYTF.

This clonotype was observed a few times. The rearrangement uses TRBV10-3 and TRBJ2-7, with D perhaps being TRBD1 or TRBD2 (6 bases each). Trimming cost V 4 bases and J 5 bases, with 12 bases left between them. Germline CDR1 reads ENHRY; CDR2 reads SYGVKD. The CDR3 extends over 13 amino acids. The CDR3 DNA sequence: TGTGCCATCAGTGTCGGGGGCGAGGACGAGCAGTACTTC. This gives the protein CAISVGGEDEQYF.